This TCR beta chain was sequenced in a study of blood T cell repertoires in COVID-19. Overall study context: Researchers got acute and convalescent COVID-19 samples from the United States, Italy and Spain. The analysed material was cDNA or gDNA that came from T cells, B-cell-depleted T cells, or PBMCs.

Methods used by the authors: Estimation of nucleated cell counts was performed using reference gene primer amplification. The method was immunoSEQ multiplex PCR; TCRdb's version includes in-frame clones alone and lacks a portion of them. V, J and clone size reflect that table, while D and trimming were determined from the DNA. Of 200,000 or so clones listed, about three quarters are singletons. The germline CDR1 and CDR2 sequences are SNHLY and FYNNEI. J lost 4 bases, V lost 5 bases, and 5 bases had no gene match. This CDR3 spans 13 amino acids. This sequence originates from a woman in her 70s with acute or convalescent COVID-19. The V gene is TRBV2, the J gene TRBJ2-7, with 7 bases aligning to TRBD1. Sequenced: peripheral blood. CDR3 protein: CASSRGPQYEQYF. The DNA of the CDR3 is TGTGCCAGCAGTAGGGGGCCTCAGTACGAGCAGTACTTC.